The T cell receptor (beta chain) under discussion was sequenced for a study of PD-1 blockade in classical Hodgkin lymphoma. Each patient relapsed following autologous stem cell transplantation, and prior brentuximab vedotin exposure differed. In germline, CDR1 is MNHEY, CDR2 SMNVEV (reference sequence). V was cut by 4 bases and J by 1 base, with 11 bases left in between. The CDR3 is made up of 16 amino acids. Assay: immunoSEQ multiplex PCR; the TCRdb copy retains only in-frame clones and omits some. Of about 58,000 clones detected, under 95% appear once; the ten largest clones hold 10%. This clone was observed a single time. What it binds is not known. Study conclusions and caveats: Repertoire differences have undefined causes, possibly disease activity or prior therapy.

This sequence joins TRBV27 and TRBJ2-6; D is unresolved. The source of this sequence is a human donor with classical Hodgkin lymphoma. Here the sequenced sample was peripheral blood mononuclear cells (PBMCs), taken before the second cycle of nivolumab. Here the CDR3 reads CASSSLHQSGANVLTF. The CDR3 nucleotides are TGTGCCAGCAGTTCCTTACACCAATCTGGGGCCAACGTCCTGACTTTC.